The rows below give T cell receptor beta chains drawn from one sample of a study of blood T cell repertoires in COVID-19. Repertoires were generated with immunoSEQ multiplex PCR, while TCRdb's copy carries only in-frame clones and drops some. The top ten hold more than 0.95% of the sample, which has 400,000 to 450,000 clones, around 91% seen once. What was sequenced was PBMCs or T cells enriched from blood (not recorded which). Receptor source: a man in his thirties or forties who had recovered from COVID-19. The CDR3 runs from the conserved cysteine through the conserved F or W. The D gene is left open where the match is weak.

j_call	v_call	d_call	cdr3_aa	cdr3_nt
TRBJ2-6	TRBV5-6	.	CASSFWGAGANVLTF	TGTGCCAGCAGCTTTTGGGGGGCTGGGGCCAACGTCCTGACTTTC
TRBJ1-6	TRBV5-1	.	CASSLEGRESSPLHF	TGCGCCAGCAGCTTGGAGGGCAGGGAAAGCTCACCCCTCCACTTT
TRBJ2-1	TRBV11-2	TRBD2	CASSPSGSSYNEQFF	TGTGCCAGCAGCCCGAGCGGGAGCTCCTACAATGAGCAGTTCTTC
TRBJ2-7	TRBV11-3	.	CASSRGGSEQYF	TGTGCCAGCAGCCGGGGAGGTTCCGAGCAGTACTTC
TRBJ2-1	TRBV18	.	CASSPSNTYNEQFF	TGTGCCAGCTCACCCTCCAACACCTACAATGAGCAGTTCTTC
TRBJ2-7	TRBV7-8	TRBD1	CASSLGTGGTYEQYF	TGTGCCAGCAGCTTAGGGACAGGGGGTACCTACGAGCAGTACTTC
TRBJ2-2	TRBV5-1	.	CASSPRGTGELFF	TGCGCCAGCAGCCCACGCGGCACCGGGGAGCTGTTTTTT
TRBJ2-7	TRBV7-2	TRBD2	CASSQPTSGPGEQYF	TGTGCCAGCAGCCAGCCGACTAGCGGGCCTGGGGAGCAGTACTTC
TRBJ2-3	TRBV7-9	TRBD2	CASSLAGIAGGLRADTQYF	TGTGCCAGCAGCTTAGCGGGAATAGCGGGAGGGCTTCGGGCAGATACGCAGTATTTT
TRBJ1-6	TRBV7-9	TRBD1	CASSSGQLRYSPLHF	TGTGCCAGCAGCTCGGGACAGCTTAGGTATTCACCCCTCCACTTT
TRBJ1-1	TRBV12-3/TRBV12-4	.	CASSPQVATEAFF	TGTGCCAGCAGTCCACAAGTCGCCACTGAAGCTTTCTTT
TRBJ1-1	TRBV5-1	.	CASSLEGGWNTEAFF	TGCGCCAGCAGCTTGGAGGGGGGGTGGAACACTGAAGCTTTCTTT
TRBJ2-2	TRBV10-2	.	CASSAQGRNTGELFF	TGCGCCAGCAGTGCCCAGGGTAGGAACACCGGGGAGCTGTTTTTT
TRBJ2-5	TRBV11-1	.	CASSYMETQYF	TGTGCCAGCAGCTACATGGAGACCCAGTACTTC
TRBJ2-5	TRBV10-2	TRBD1	CASSERQGKETQYF	TGCGCCAGCAGTGAGCGACAGGGGAAAGAGACCCAGTACTTC
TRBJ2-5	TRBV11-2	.	CASSPGEETQYF	TGTGCCAGCAGCCCCGGGGAGGAGACCCAGTACTTC
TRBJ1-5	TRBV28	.	CASSPKQRWDQPQHF	TGTGCCAGCAGTCCCAAACAGCGGTGGGATCAGCCCCAGCATTTT
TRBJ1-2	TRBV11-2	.	CASSPWLGVDGYTF	TGTGCCAGCAGCCCATGGTTAGGGGTGGATGGCTACACCTTC